This entry concerns a single T cell receptor beta chain. This clone showed up just once. There is no known antigen for this receptor. Base qualities are not provided; no much larger clone lies one nucleotide away. Tumor-specific TCR clonotypes were identified by sequencing baseline tumor tissue collected before treatment. In a trial, the study monitored patients with peripheral T-cell lymphoma who were getting frontline treatment by applying next-generation sequencing to their T-cell receptor sequences. This sample stems from a study of circulating tumor DNA in untreated peripheral T-cell lymphoma (dated by TCRdb to 2020 to 2022). General study outcomes and caveats: Tumor-specific clonotypes were identified in more than 75% of patients, from about 84% of baseline tissues and roughly 70% of baseline serum samples.

Relative to germline, V is missing 5 bases and J is missing 0 bases, with 6 bases of the junction outside any gene match. The CDR3 covers 15 residues, taking in both the cysteine and the phenylalanine. Just the 45-base CDR3 DNA is kept, in frame starting at base 1. The germline V gene encodes CDR1 LNHDA and CDR2 SQIVND (reference sequence). Library method: the immunoSEQ multiplex PCR assay. TCRdb limited this immuneACCESS table to in-frame rearrangements with V and J called. A share of clones is missing; checked studies link under half to unresolved V genes, and the rest is unexplained. Across this sample there are around 6,400 clones, with 60% to 80% seen only once. Of the sample, under 60% is held by the ten largest clones.

The receptor chain draws on TRBV19 and TRBJ1-1; 7 nucleotides in the junction match TRBD1. The material sequenced was tumor tissue. The receptor comes from a human donor with peripheral T-cell lymphoma. Here the CDR3 is given as CASSSTGNMNTEAFF. In nucleotides, the sequence is TGTGCCAGTAGTTCGACAGGGAACATGAACACTGAAGCTTTCTTT.